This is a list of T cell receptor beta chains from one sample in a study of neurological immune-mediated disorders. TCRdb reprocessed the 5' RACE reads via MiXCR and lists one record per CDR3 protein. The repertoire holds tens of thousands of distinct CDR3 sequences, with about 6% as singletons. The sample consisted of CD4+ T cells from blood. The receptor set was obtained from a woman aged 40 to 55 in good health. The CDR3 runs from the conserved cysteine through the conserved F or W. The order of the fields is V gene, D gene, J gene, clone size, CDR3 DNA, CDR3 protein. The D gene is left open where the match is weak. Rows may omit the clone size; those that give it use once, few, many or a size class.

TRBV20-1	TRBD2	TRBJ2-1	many	TGCAGTGCTAGAGATGGGACTAGACGTAGCAATGAGCAGTTCTTC	CSARDGTRRSNEQFF
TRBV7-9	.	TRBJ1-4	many	TGTGCCAGCAGCCAAAAAGCCAGCCTGATTTTT	CASSQKASLIF
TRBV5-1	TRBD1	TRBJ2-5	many	TGCGCCAGCAGCTGGGACAGAAGAAAAGAGACCCAGTACTTC	CASSWDRRKETQYF
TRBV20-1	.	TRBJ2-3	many	TGCAGTGTCCGGGAACTTCATAGCACAGATACGCAGTATTTT	CSVRELHSTDTQYF
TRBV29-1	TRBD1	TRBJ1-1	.	TGCAGCGTCGCGACAGGGCAGGACACTGAAGCTTTCTTT	CSVATGQDTEAFF
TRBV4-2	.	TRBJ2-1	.	TGTGCCAGCAGCCAAGCCCGTGGAGGGGGGAATGAGCAGTTCTTC	CASSQARGGGNEQFF
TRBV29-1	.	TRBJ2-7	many	TGCAGCGTTGGGCGGGACAGTGCCTACGAGCAGTACTTC	CSVGRDSAYEQYF
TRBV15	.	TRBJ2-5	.	TGTGCCACCAGCAGACAAACGGGGGAGACCCAGTACTTC	CATSRQTGETQYF
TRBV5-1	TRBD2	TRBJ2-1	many	TGCGCCAGCAGTTTAGCGGGAGAAATTGTGAATGAGCAGTTCTTC	CASSLAGEIVNEQFF
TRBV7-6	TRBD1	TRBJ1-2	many	TGTGCCAGCAGACTAGGAGGGGGGACAGGACCACTCGCTAACTATGGCTACACCTTC	CASRLGGGTGPLANYGYTF
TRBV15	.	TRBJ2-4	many	TGTGCCACCAGCCTAGAGATCGACAAAAACATTCAGTACTTC	CATSLEIDKNIQYF
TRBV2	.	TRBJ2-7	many	TGTGCCAGCAGGACCGCACGAAGCTCCTACGAGCAGTACTTC	CASRTARSSYEQYF
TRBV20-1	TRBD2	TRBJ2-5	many	TGCAGTGCTACTAGCGGGAGCTTGAAGACCCAGTACTTC	CSATSGSLKTQYF
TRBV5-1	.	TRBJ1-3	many	TGCGCCAGCAGCTACGGACAGCCTCCTGGAAACACCATATATTTT	CASSYGQPPGNTIYF
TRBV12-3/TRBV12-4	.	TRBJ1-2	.	TGTGCCAGCAGCCCGGAACAGAGCTATGGCTACACCTTC	CASSPEQSYGYTF
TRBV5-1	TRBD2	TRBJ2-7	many	TGCGCCAGCAGCTTGCTTCTCGGTTGGGAGGGGTCCTACGAGCAGTACTTC	CASSLLLGWEGSYEQYF
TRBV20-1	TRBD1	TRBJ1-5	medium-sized	TGCAGTGCTAGAGACCGGGACAGGTTGAGCAATCAGCCCCAGCATTTT	CSARDRDRLSNQPQHF
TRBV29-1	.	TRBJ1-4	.	TGCAGCGTGGCCAGGGTCTTGGATGAAAAACTGTTTTTT	CSVARVLDEKLFF
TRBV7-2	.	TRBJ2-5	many	TGTGCCAGCAGCTTATTTGCCGGGAGATCTCAGGAGACCCAGTACTTC	CASSLFAGRSQETQYF
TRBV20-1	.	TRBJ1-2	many	TGCAGTGCTAGAGAACCGGGGGGCGCGGTTTCTGGCTACACCTTC	CSAREPGGAVSGYTF
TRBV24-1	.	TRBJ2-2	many	TGTGCCACCAGTGACGTAGGCGCGGGAATGTGGACCGGGGAGCTGTTTTTT	CATSDVGAGMWTGELFF
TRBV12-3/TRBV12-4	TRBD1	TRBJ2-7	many	TGTGCCAGCAGCCCCCGGGACAGAGGGTCCTACGAGCAGTACTTC	CASSPRDRGSYEQYF
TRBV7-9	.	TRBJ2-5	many	TGTGCCAGCAGTCTAACAGATGCCCAAGAGACCCAGTACTTC	CASSLTDAQETQYF
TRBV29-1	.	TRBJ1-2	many	TGCAGCGTTTGGGATGTGGATGGCTACACCTTC	CSVWDVDGYTF
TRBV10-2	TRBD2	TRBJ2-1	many	TGCGCCAGCAGTGGGGTAGGAGCTAGCGGTGAGCAGTTCTTC	CASSGVGASGEQFF
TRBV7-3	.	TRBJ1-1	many	TGTGCCAGCAGCCGTGGGGGGGAGGGCGCTGAAGCTTTCTTT	CASSRGGEGAEAFF
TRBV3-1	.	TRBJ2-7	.	TGTGCCAGCAGCCAAGTCTCCGGGGTTAGGACCTACGAGCAGTACTTC	CASSQVSGVRTYEQYF
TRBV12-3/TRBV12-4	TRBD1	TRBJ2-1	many	TGTGCCAGCAACCTAGACAGGGGGCGTTACAATGAGCAGTTCTTC	CASNLDRGRYNEQFF
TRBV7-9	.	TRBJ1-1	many	TGTGCCAGCAGCTCCCAACAAGGAAATGAAGCTTTCTTT	CASSSQQGNEAFF
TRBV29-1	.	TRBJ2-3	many	TGCAGCGTTGATACGGGAACAGATACGCAGTATTTT	CSVDTGTDTQYF
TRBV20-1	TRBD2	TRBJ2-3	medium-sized	TGCAGTGCTAGGACTAGCGGGAGGTGGGATACGCAGTATTTT	CSARTSGRWDTQYF
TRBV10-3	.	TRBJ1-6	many	TGTGCCACCCGAAAGGAAAGTGGACGAGATTCACCCCTCCACTTT	CATRKESGRDSPLHF
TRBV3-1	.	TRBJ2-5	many	TGTGCCAGCGGACAAGAGACCCAGTACTTC	CASGQETQYF
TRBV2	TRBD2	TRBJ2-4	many	TGTGCCAGCAATAGCGGGGAGGGGAACATTCAGTACTTC	CASNSGEGNIQYF
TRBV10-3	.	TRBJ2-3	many	TGTGCCATCAGTGACCAGGGGTTTAGCACAGATACGCAGTATTTT	CAISDQGFSTDTQYF
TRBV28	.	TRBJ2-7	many	TGTGCCAGCAGTTTACTCTACCCACCATACGAGCAGTACTTC	CASSLLYPPYEQYF
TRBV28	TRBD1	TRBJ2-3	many	TGTGCCAGCATCACAAACAGGGGTCGCACAGATACGCAGTATTTT	CASITNRGRTDTQYF
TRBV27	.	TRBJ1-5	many	TGTGCCAGCAGTTTACGCCCGGGAAATCAGCCCCAGCATTTT	CASSLRPGNQPQHF
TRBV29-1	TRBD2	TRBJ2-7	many	TGCAGCGTTGAGTCTAGCGGGAGCGAGCAGTACTTC	CSVESSGSEQYF
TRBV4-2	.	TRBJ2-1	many	TGTGCCAGCAGCCAAGAATTTTCGGGCACTGAGCAGTTCTTC	CASSQEFSGTEQFF
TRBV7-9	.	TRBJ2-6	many	TGTGCCAGCAGCCCGAGTCGGGGTGGGGCCAACGTCCTGACTTTC	CASSPSRGGANVLTF
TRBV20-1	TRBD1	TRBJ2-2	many	TGCAGTGCTAGGCCTTTGGACAGGGGCGCCGGGGAGCTGTTTTTT	CSARPLDRGAGELFF
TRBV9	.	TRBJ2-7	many	TGTGCCAGCAGCGTAGCCCAGAGCTCAGACGAGCAGTACTTC	CASSVAQSSDEQYF
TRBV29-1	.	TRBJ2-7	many	TGCAGCGTTCTCGGCAGGGTTGGATCCTACGAGCAGTACTTC	CSVLGRVGSYEQYF
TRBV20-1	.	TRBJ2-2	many	TGCAGTGCCTCCCGCCAGGGTGGCACCGGGGAGCTGTTTTTT	CSASRQGGTGELFF
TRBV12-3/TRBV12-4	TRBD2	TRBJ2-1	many	TGTGCCAGCAGCAGAGCGGGACTAATCAATGAGCAGTTCTTC	CASSRAGLINEQFF
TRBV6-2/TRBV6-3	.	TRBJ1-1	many	TGTGCCAGCAGTATGAACACTGAAGCTTTCTTT	CASSMNTEAFF